A single sample is the source of the 9 T cell receptor beta chains below, sequenced in a study of T cell therapy after organ transplantation. This table comes from immunoSEQ multiplex PCR, and its TCRdb copy is limited to in-frame clones, with some not included. The sample holds 44,000 or so clones, about 94% seen once. Their antigen targets remain unknown. The specimen comprised CD8+ T cells from blood, sampled before autologous CMV-specific T cell therapy. These receptors were obtained from a human patient who had received a solid organ transplant and had CMV disease.

This clone was seen a single time. V usage is TRBV7-6 and J usage is TRBJ2-7; the D gene could be TRBD1 or TRBD2 (6 bases each). Germline V CDR1 and CDR2: SGHVS, FNYEAQ. The CDR3 spans 12 residues. The V and J ends lost 6 bases and 5 bases respectively, with 11 bases between them. The CDR3 region is CASSGGRNEQYF. The CDR3 DNA is TGTGCCAGCAGTGGGGGGCGGAACGAGCAGTACTTC.

The chain couples TRBV14 to TRBJ2-7; maybe TRBD1 (6 bases). Germline CDR1 SGHDN, CDR2 FVKESK. V lost 2 bases and J lost 3, with 14 bases in between. This CDR3 is 15 amino acids long. The CDR3 region is CASSQKGDNLYEQYF. The CDR3 nucleotides read TGTGCCAGCAGCCAAAAGGGGGACAACCTCTACGAGCAGTACTTC.

The V gene is TRBV27, the J gene TRBJ2-7; the match to TRBD1 covers 10 bases. V lost 4 bases, J lost 6 bases, and 6 bases stayed unmatched. The CDR3 spans 14 residues. Germline CDR1 MNHEY, CDR2 SMNVEV (reference sequence). In nucleotides, the CDR3 is TGTGCCAGCAGTTCGCCGACAGGGGGCCCCGAGCAGTACTTC. This encodes CASSSPTGGPEQYF.

The J gene is TRBJ1-1, the V gene TRBV20-1; no reliable D call. This CDR3 is 11 amino acids long. V lost 3 bases and J lost 8, with 10 bases in between. Germline V gene data show CDR1 as DFQATT and CDR2 as SNEGSKA (reference sequence). Written as DNA, the CDR3 is TGCAGTGCTAGGAAGACACTAGAAGCTTTCTTT. It is translated as CSARKTLEAFF.

V and J are TRBV7-9 and TRBJ1-3; D might be TRBD1 (6 bases). The V and J ends lost 8 bases and 0 bases respectively, with 11 bases between them. Germline V gene lookup returns CDR1 SEHNR and CDR2 FQNEAQ (reference sequence). The CDR3 spans 14 residues. The CDR3 protein is CASDRLSSGNTIYF. CDR3 nucleotide sequence: TGTGCCAGCGACAGGCTGAGCTCTGGAAACACCATATATTTT.

V and J are TRBV7-6 and TRBJ2-7, with D maybe TRBD2 (5 bases). The V gene's germline CDR1 is SGHVS and CDR2 FNYEAQ. The CDR3 consists of 13 residues. Between the trimmed V and J ends, which lost 5 bases and 6 bases, there was a span of 14 bases. For the CDR3, the DNA is TGTGCCAGCAGCCCGACGACCCGGGGCGAGCAGTACTTC. Translating gives CASSPTTRGEQYF.

The chain carries TRBV30 and TRBJ1-5, with D tentatively TRBD1 (6 bases). Trimming took 0 bases from V and 2 from J, leaving 14 bases between them. This CDR3 contains 16 residues. Germline values: CDR1 GTSNPN, CDR2 SVGIG (reference sequence). CDR3 amino acids: CAWSVLGGYGNQPQHF. The CDR3 DNA reads TGTGCCTGGAGTGTACTGGGGGGCTACGGCAATCAGCCCCAGCATTTT.

The rearrangement links TRBV4-2 to TRBJ2-7; D remains ambiguous. The CDR3 loop spans 15 amino acids. Germline V CDR1 and CDR2: LGHNA, YNFKEQ. Trimming pared 1 base from V and 2 bases from J, leaving 12 bases between. CDR3 sequence (DNA): TGTGCCAGCAGCCAAGGAACTCAGGCCCCCTACGAGCAGTACTTC. Translated, it gives CASSQGTQAPYEQYF.

The chain links TRBV4-2 to TRBJ2-7; 7 bases are shared with TRBD1. The CDR3 consists of 15 residues. The V gene end was trimmed by 4 bases and the J gene end by 7 bases; junction bases not matched to a gene: 13. Germline CDR1 LGHNA, CDR2 YNFKEQ. DNA of the CDR3: TGTGCCAGCAGCCCTGGGCTAGAGGGGGCTGGGGAGCAGTACTTC. This sequence encodes CASSPGLEGAGEQYF.